The T cell receptor (beta chain) under discussion was sequenced for a study of early T cells in non-severe SARS-CoV-2 infection. Looking at the study overall: The authors sequenced bulk RNA from unsorted whole blood, leaving chains unpaired.

Notes on this clonotype: Its antigen is not known.

The library protocol tagged individual cDNA molecules with unique molecular identifiers. TCRdb ran MiXCR on the 5' RACE reads and lists one entry per CDR3 protein. The sample holds over 80,000 distinct CDR3 sequences, about 12% seen once. Regarding the study as a whole: VDJdb-based matching was biased toward anti-spike CD8 responses and missed private and CD4 specificities.

The germline gives CDR1 LNHDA, CDR2 SQIVND (reference sequence). The CDR3 length is 13 residues. V lost 9 bases and J 2 bases, leaving 11 bases between the germline ends. The rearrangement uses TRBV19 and TRBJ2-4, with D perhaps matching TRBD1 (6 bases). This material consisted of whole blood, taken at baseline. The sequence came from an adult who was a healthcare worker with PCR-confirmed SARS-CoV-2 infection or an uninfected control (not recorded which). CDR3 in DNA: TGTGCCAGCGAGCAGGGGACCAAAAACATTCAGTACTTC. It codes for CASEQGTKNIQYF.